These 17 T cell receptor beta chains came from one sample sequenced in a study. TCRdb reprocessed the RT-PCR reads with MiXCR, giving one entry per CDR3 protein. The data contain about 680,000 distinct CDR3 sequences, 14% of them singletons. Material: memory CD4+ T cells from blood. The receptors were sampled from a female donor in good health, serving as a healthy control.

In its sample, this clonotype was seen a few times. The chain has TRBV27 and TRBJ2-3; no firm D call. CDR1 is MNHEY, CDR2 SMNVEV, per germline (reference sequence). V was clipped by 2 bases and J by 14 bases, with 23 bases between them. The CDR3 extends over 15 amino acids. CDR3 DNA: TGTGCCAGCAGTTTAAGATTTGAATCGACGGGCCCTCGGTATTTT. Protein sequence: CASSLRFESTGPRYF.

Only one count was recorded for this clonotype. The genes are TRBV24-1 and TRBJ2-3, with 7 nucleotides matching TRBD2. The CDR3 is made up of 16 amino acids. CDR1 KGHDR and CDR2 SFDVKD come from the germline V gene. J was trimmed by 2 bases and V by 6 bases; bases with no gene match: 10. The CDR3 region has the DNA TGTGCCACCAGTAACTGGGGGGGGACTTCCACAGATACGCAGTATTTT. Amino acid sequence: CATSNWGGTSTDTQYF.

This clonotype was picked up a small number of times. The chain is built from TRBV5-1 and TRBJ2-7, with 8 bases identical to TRBD1. Germline trimming cut 4 bases from V and 4 bases from J; bases unmatched to any gene: 10. The CDR3 has 15 residues. Germline CDR1 SGHRS, CDR2 YFSETQ. The DNA for the CDR3 is TGCGCCAGCAGCCCGTGGGGGGACAGGAGTTACGAGCAGTACTTC. This encodes CASSPWGDRSYEQYF.

The sample holds many counts of this clonotype. V is TRBV27 and J is TRBJ2-7; D gene uncertain. Trimming took 7 bases from V and 6 from J, leaving 16 bases between them. Germline V gene data show CDR1 as MNHEY and CDR2 as SMNVEV (reference sequence). This CDR3 is built from 13 residues. Here the CDR3 DNA reads TGTGCCAGCACCAAGACGGTATCGGGCGAGCAGTACTTC. Protein sequence: CASTKTVSGEQYF.

This clonotype was seen more than once but under ten times. V gene TRBV9 combines with J gene TRBJ2-3; 7 bases agree with TRBD1. Germline V gene sequence: CDR1 SGDLS, CDR2 YYNGEE. V gave up 0 bases and J gave up 4 bases; unmatched junction bases: 5. The CDR3 spans 15 residues. The CDR3: CASSVVGDRADTQYF. The CDR3 bases are TGTGCCAGCAGCGTAGTTGGAGACAGGGCAGATACGCAGTATTTT.

The CDR3 nucleotides are TGTGCCAGCACCCAGACTAGCGGGGACTACAATGAGCAGTTCTTC. Amino acid sequence: CASTQTSGDYNEQFF. J is TRBJ2-1 and V is TRBV7-2; 11 bases match TRBD2. The CDR3 length is 15 residues. Germline trimming cut 7 bases from V and 3 bases from J; bases unmatched to any gene: 5. CDR1 is SGHTA, CDR2 FQGNSA, per germline. The full variable domain, in which reference TRBV7-2 and TRBJ2-1 provide the parts outside the CDR3, is GAGVSQSPSNKVTEKGKDVELRCDPISGHTALYWYRQSLGQGLEFLIYFQGNSAPDKSGLPSDRFSAERTGGSVSTLTIQRTQQEDSAVYLCASTQTSGDYNEQFFGPGTRLTVL.

This clonotype was detected a few times. CDR3 nucleotides: TGTGCCAGCAGGACCCTCACCCACTCCACATACGAGCAGTACTTC. As protein: CASRTLTHSTYEQYF. The chain employs TRBV28 and TRBJ2-7; D is ambiguous. V was clipped by 6 bases and J by 4 bases, with 19 bases between them. CDR3 length: 15 amino acids. Per the germline V gene, CDR1 is MDHEN and CDR2 is SYDVKM.

The chain couples TRBV4-1 to TRBJ1-4; 7 nucleotides agree with TRBD1. The V segment lost 4 bases and the J segment 10 bases; nucleotides outside the gene matches: 12. Germline V gene lookup returns CDR1 MGHRA and CDR2 YSYEKL. CDR3 size: 15 residues. DNA for the CDR3: TGCGCCAGCAGCCGGAGTAGGGACAGTTGGGCAAAACTGTTTTTT. Encoded protein: CASSRSRDSWAKLFF.

This clonotype was found a few times. This CDR3 reads CASSLGPSGRAEDTQYF. Here the CDR3 DNA reads TGCGCCAGCAGCTTAGGGCCTAGCGGGAGGGCCGAAGATACGCAGTATTTT. The rearrangement uses TRBV5-1 and TRBJ2-3, with 12 bases fitting TRBD2. The CDR3 spans 17 residues. CDR1 is SGHRS, CDR2 YFSETQ, per germline. V was pared by 2 bases and J by 5 bases, with 9 bases of the junction left unmatched.

This clonotype came up a few times. This CDR3 is CASSFRLAGGGRFNEQFF. As DNA, the CDR3 is TGTGCCAGCAGTTTTAGGCTAGCGGGGGGGGGAAGGTTCAATGAGCAGTTCTTC. The V gene is TRBV12-3 or TRBV12-4, the J gene TRBJ2-1; 12 bases are shared with TRBD2. This CDR3 contains 18 residues. Trimming removed 3 bases from V and 6 bases from J; junction bases left unmatched: 12.

This clonotype was detected ten times or more. The rearrangement joins TRBV20-1 to TRBJ2-1, with 7 bases lining up with TRBD1. CDR3 length: 13 amino acids. J gave up 8 bases and V 6 bases, and 10 bases lay outside the gene matches. From germline, CDR1 is DFQATT and CDR2 SNEGSKA (reference sequence). CDR3 bases: TGCAGTGCCCCTCGACAGGGTAAAGATGAGCAGTTCTTC. Amino acids: CSAPRQGKDEQFF.

This clonotype occurred a few times. The V and J genes are TRBV29-1 and TRBJ1-1; TRBD1 might be the D (5 bases). This CDR3 spans 14 amino acids. Per germline, CDR1 SQVTM and CDR2 ANQGSEA. Deletions cut 8 bases from V and 3 bases from J, with 19 bases between. The CDR3 DNA reads TGCAGCTTGGGGACCAATCAAGGAGACACTGAAGCTTTCTTT. It is translated as CSLGTNQGDTEAFF.

J is TRBJ2-1 and V is TRBV7-2; 9 bases match TRBD2. Germline V gene sequence: CDR1 SGHTA, CDR2 FQGNSA. The CDR3 totals 14 residues. J lost 6 bases, V lost 6 bases, and 6 bases had no gene match. The CDR3 bases are TGTGCCAGCAGTGAATTTAGCGGGAGCAATGAGCAGTTCTTC. Encoded protein: CASSEFSGSNEQFF.

In its sample, this clonotype was seen a few times. CDR3 protein: CASSIAGVDTGELFF. The CDR3 DNA reads as TGTGCCAGCAGCATAGCGGGAGTTGACACCGGGGAGCTGTTTTTT. The chain employs TRBV27 and TRBJ2-2; TRBD2 aligns across 9 bases. The V gene end was trimmed by 6 bases and the J gene end by 3 bases; junction bases not matched to a gene: 5. In germline, CDR1 is MNHEY, CDR2 SMNVEV (reference sequence). CDR3 length: 15 residues.

This clonotype has only a few counts. The genes are TRBV6-2 or TRBV6-3 and TRBJ2-5; D may correspond to TRBD1 or TRBD2 (5 bases each). The V gene lost 7 bases and the J gene lost 4 bases, with 16 bases spanning the gap. Germline loops: CDR1 MNHEY, CDR2 SVGEGT. The CDR3 totals 14 residues. CDR3 sequence (DNA): TGTGCCAGCACCCTTTATGGGGGAAGAGAGACCCAGTACTTC. Translating gives CASTLYGGRETQYF.

This clonotype was observed at least ten times. The J gene is TRBJ2-7, the V gene TRBV20-1, with D perhaps TRBD2 (5 bases). This CDR3 region has 12 residues. V was clipped by 4 bases and J by 4 bases, with 11 bases between them. Germline values: CDR1 DFQATT, CDR2 SNEGSKA (reference sequence). The CDR3 protein is CSAIGSRYEQYF. The CDR3 coding sequence is TGCAGTGCTATAGGGAGTCGTTACGAGCAGTACTTC.

The chain recombines TRBV27 with TRBJ1-2; 7 bases are a match to TRBD1. The trim removed 2 bases at V and 6 bases at J, leaving 3 bases unmatched. The CDR3 is 13 residues long. The germline gives CDR1 MNHEY, CDR2 SMNVEV (reference sequence). The CDR3 DNA reads as TGTGCCAGCAGTTTAATAGGGGGCCATGGCTACACCTTC. It translates to CASSLIGGHGYTF.